Listed below are T cell receptor beta chains from one sample, sequenced in a study of cytomegalovirus exposure and HLA in healthy donors. Sequenced by immunoSEQ multiplex PCR; TCRdb stores in-frame clones only, minus some. This repertoire shows some 180,000 clones, approximately 71% found once; its top ten account for 5% to 5.5%. Material: PBMCs. The receptors were gathered from a woman under 30 in good health and CMV-seropositive. Each CDR3 is given with its conserved first and last residue. Each record gives: clone size, D gene, V gene, J gene, CDR3 DNA, CDR3 protein. D genes are given only for firm matches. Clone size is stated in some rows and not others, as once, few, many or a class when expanded.

.,TRBD1,TRBV7-3,TRBJ2-6,TGTGCCAGCAACAATGGCCCGGGACAGGGGGCAGCGGGGGCCAACGTCCTGACTTTC,CASNNGPGQGAAGANVLTF
.,.,TRBV15,TRBJ2-2,TGTGCCACAGGGGGGAACACCGGGGAGCTGTTTTTT,CATGGNTGELFF
.,TRBD1,TRBV7-6,TRBJ2-5,TGTGCCAGCAGCGCCGGGGACAGACAGACCCAGTACTTC,CASSAGDRQTQYF
once,.,TRBV4-3,TRBJ1-1,TGCGCCAGCAGCCAAGATCCTCAGGGAACAACTGAAGCTTTCTTT,CASSQDPQGTTEAFF
few,.,TRBV5-1,TRBJ2-1,TGCGCCAGCAGCTTGTCCTCAGGGGCGAACTCCTACAATGAGCAGTTCTTC,CASSLSSGANSYNEQFF
.,TRBD1,TRBV9,TRBJ1-2,TGTGCCAGCAGGGGGACAGGGAGCCATGGCTACACCTTC,CASRGTGSHGYTF
.,TRBD1,TRBV6-5,TRBJ2-7,TGTGCCAGCAGCACCGGGACAGACACCTACGAGCAGTACTTC,CASSTGTDTYEQYF
.,TRBD2,TRBV4-3,TRBJ2-1,TGCGCCAGCAGCCAAGGAGTAGCGGGGGGGCCGAGAGATGAGCAGTTCTTC,CASSQGVAGGPRDEQFF
.,.,TRBV19,TRBJ2-5,TGTGCCAGTAGTCCCCGGACTGCAATCGACCAAGAGACCCAGTACTTC,CASSPRTAIDQETQYF
.,.,TRBV2,TRBJ2-3,TGTGCCAGCAGTGAATTTGTGTCTGATACGCAGTATTTT,CASSEFVSDTQYF
.,.,TRBV29-1,TRBJ1-1,TGCAGCGTTGAAGACCGGGAGACTGAAGCTTTCTTT,CSVEDRETEAFF
.,.,TRBV27,TRBJ1-1,TGTGCCAGCAGGAAGGAGGAAGGACGGGGAGACACTGAAGCTTTCTTT,CASRKEEGRGDTEAFF
.,.,TRBV5-4,TRBJ1-1,TGTGCCAGCACCACATTGGGGGGGCCTGAAGCTTTCTTT,CASTTLGGPEAFF